One sample yielded the 16 T cell receptor beta chains listed below, sequenced in a study of T cell responses to AZD1222 COVID-19 vaccine. Using immunoSEQ multiplex PCR, the repertoire was profiled, and TCRdb retains in-frame clones only, with some absent. The sample has approximately 100,000 clones, roughly 87% seen once. The sequencing here drew on peripheral blood, taken 28 days after the second AZD1222 dose. The receptor set was obtained from an adult who received the AZD1222 COVID-19 vaccine.

The chain carries TRBV28 and TRBJ1-5; D is perhaps TRBD1 (5 bases). CDR3 size: 16 residues. Germline loops: CDR1 MDHEN, CDR2 SYDVKM. Trimming pared 2 bases from V and 5 bases from J, leaving 16 bases between. CDR3 nucleotides: TGTGCCAGCAGTTTAGGTACGGGGGTTGCAGATCAGCCCCAGCATTTT. This translates into CASSLGTGVADQPQHF.

The rearrangement uses TRBV12-3 or TRBV12-4 and TRBJ2-1, with no clear D. The V end was cut by 2 bases, the J end by 12 bases, with 11 bases between. The CDR3 totals 12 residues. The CDR3 region is CASSLLPILQFF. CDR3 nucleotide sequence: TGTGCCAGCAGTTTATTACCGATATTGCAGTTCTTC.

The chain is built from TRBV28 and TRBJ1-2; D unclear. Deletions cut 2 bases from V and 5 bases from J, with 12 bases between. The CDR3 covers 14 residues. Germline CDR1 MDHEN, CDR2 SYDVKM. The CDR3 loop is CASSLGGMSYGYTF. CDR3 DNA: TGTGCCAGCAGTTTAGGAGGAATGTCGTATGGCTACACCTTC.

The chain carries TRBV25-1 and TRBJ2-5; 8 bases line up with TRBD1. This CDR3 has 10 residues. Germline assignment: CDR1 MGHDK and CDR2 SYGVNS. V lost 5 bases to trimming and J lost 12 bases; unmatched junction nucleotides: 2. This chain's CDR3 is CASSLDREYF. CDR3 nucleotide sequence: TGTGCCAGCAGTTTGGACAGGGAGTACTTC.

V and J are TRBV9 and TRBJ1-4; TRBD1 might be the D (5 bases). From germline, CDR1 is SGDLS and CDR2 YYNGEE. Deletions cut 8 bases from V and 0 bases from J, with 11 bases between. The CDR3 runs 14 residues. The CDR3 DNA sequence: TGTGCCAGTGGGACCGACGCAACTAATGAAAAACTGTTTTTT. It encodes CASGTDATNEKLFF.

This clone was observed once. This rearrangement joins TRBV18 to TRBJ1-2, with D perhaps matching TRBD1 (5 bases). The CDR3 is 18 amino acids. The V gene lost 3 bases and the J gene lost 2 bases, with 22 bases spanning the gap. Germline loops: CDR1 KGHSH, CDR2 LQKENI. The CDR3 bases are TGTGCCAGCTCACCCCTACAGATGGGGCCCGGCCCCAACTATGGCTACACCTTC. Protein sequence: CASSPLQMGPGPNYGYTF.

The chain uses TRBV6-5 and TRBJ2-3, with 7 bases that match TRBD1. Germline loops: CDR1 MNHEY, CDR2 SVGAGI. With V trimmed by 3 bases and J by 3 bases, 3 bases remained unmatched. The CDR3 length is 14 residues. The CDR3 DNA reads TGTGCCAGCAGTTATAACAGGGGAACAGATACGCAGTATTTT. It translates to CASSYNRGTDTQYF.

V and J are TRBV7-3 and TRBJ2-3; D could derive from TRBD1 or TRBD2 (6 bases each). Per germline, CDR1 SGHTA and CDR2 FQGTGA. The CDR3 length is 18 residues. Between the trimmed V and J ends, which lost 1 base and 5 bases, there was a span of 22 bases. CDR3 coding DNA: TGTGCCAGCAGCTTAAAGGGGGGAGGAGTTTTGGGAGGAGATACGCAGTATTTT. Translated: CASSLKGGGVLGGDTQYF.

This clone is a singleton in its sample. The chain couples TRBV7-9 to TRBJ1-6, with 8 bases matching TRBD1. Germline V CDR1 and CDR2: SEHNR, FQNEAQ (reference sequence). This CDR3 is built from 14 residues. The V segment lost 5 bases and the J segment 7 bases; nucleotides outside the gene matches: 4. The CDR3 spells CASSDRQGNSPLHF. CDR3 sequence (DNA): TGTGCCAGCAGCGACCGACAGGGGAATTCACCCCTCCACTTT. The whole variable domain, remainder taken from reference TRBV7-9 and TRBJ1-6, is DTGVSQNPRHKITKRGQNVTFRCDPISEHNRLYWYRQTLGQGPEFLTYFQNEAQLEKSRLLSDRFSAERPKGSFSTLEIQRTEQGDSAMYLCASSDRQGNSPLHFGNGTRLTVT.

The chain is built from TRBV5-1 and TRBJ2-3, with 15 bases fitting TRBD2. Germline values: CDR1 SGHRS, CDR2 YFSETQ. The CDR3 covers 15 residues. The V segment lost 3 bases and the J segment 5 bases; nucleotides outside the gene matches: 1. DNA for the CDR3: TGCGCCAGCAGCTGGGGACTAGCGGGAGGAGATACGCAGTATTTT. Translation: CASSWGLAGGDTQYF.

This chain links TRBV29-1 with TRBJ1-1; no reliable D call. Germline V gives CDR1 SQVTM, CDR2 ANQGSEA. Between the trimmed V and J ends, which lost 3 bases and 3 bases, there was a span of 5 bases. The CDR3 runs to 11 residues. CDR3 loop: CSVEEYTEAFF. CDR3 DNA: TGCAGCGTTGAGGAGTACACTGAAGCTTTCTTT.

This clone has just one count. V and J are TRBV3-1 (or the pseudogene TRBV3-2) and TRBJ2-1; 7 bases line up with TRBD2. V was pared by 4 bases and J by 7 bases, with 10 bases of the junction left unmatched. CDR1 is LGHDT, CDR2 YNNKEL, per germline (reference sequence). The CDR3 is 15 amino acids. This chain's CDR3 is CASSRLVGLGNEQFF. As DNA, the CDR3 is TGTGCCAGCAGCCGTTTGGTTGGACTAGGGAATGAGCAGTTCTTC.

This clone was counted once. The chain has TRBV18 and TRBJ2-2; tentative D call: TRBD2 (6 bases). Germline CDR1 KGHSH, CDR2 LQKENI. Trimming took 6 bases from V and 6 from J, leaving 26 bases between them. The CDR3 totals 18 residues. CDR3 bases: TGTGCCAGCTCCCCCATTACCCCCAGCGGGCGAAGAGCCGGGGAGCTGTTTTTT. It translates to CASSPITPSGRRAGELFF. The full variable domain, completed using reference TRBV18 and TRBJ2-2, is NAGVMQNPRHLVRRRGQEARLRCSPMKGHSHVYWYRQLPEEGLKFMVYLQKENIIDESGMPKERFSAEFPKEGPSILRIQQVVRGDSAAYFCASSPITPSGRRAGELFFGEGSRLTVL.

This clone appeared a few times. The rearrangement uses TRBV5-1 and TRBJ1-2, with D perhaps matching TRBD1 (5 bases). Trimming took 3 bases from V and 4 from J, leaving 13 bases between them. Germline V gene lookup returns CDR1 SGHRS and CDR2 YFSETQ. CDR3 length: 14 amino acids. The CDR3: CASSSTGRSYGYTF. The CDR3 nucleotides are TGCGCCAGCAGCTCTACGGGACGCAGCTATGGCTACACCTTC.

The chain is built from TRBV27 and TRBJ2-7; 12 bases are shared with TRBD2. CDR1 MNHEY and CDR2 SMNVEV come from the germline V gene (reference sequence). The CDR3 length is 15 residues. The ends lost 5 bases at V and 4 bases at J; junction bases unmatched: 6. As DNA, the CDR3 is TGTGCCAGCAGTCCGGGCGGGACTAGCGGGTACGAGCAGTACTTC. Encoded protein: CASSPGGTSGYEQYF.

This chain uses TRBV12-3 or TRBV12-4 with TRBJ1-2, with D perhaps matching TRBD1 (5 bases). V shed 6 bases and J shed 2 bases, with 10 bases lying between them. The CDR3 contains 13 residues. The CDR3 reads CASSPQENYGYTF. CDR3 DNA: TGTGCCAGCAGCCCACAGGAGAACTATGGCTACACCTTC.